These T cell receptor beta chains were read from a single sample in a study of blood T cell repertoires in COVID-19. The repertoire was sequenced with immunoSEQ multiplex PCR; TCRdb's copy has only in-frame clones and lacks some. Of 200,000 to 300,000 clones listed, around 80% are singletons. Input material: peripheral blood. The source is a human donor in a cohort sampled during active COVID-19. Both conserved end residues are part of each CDR3. D genes are given only for firm matches. Clone size is stated in some rows and not others, as once, few, many or a class when expanded.

j_call,v_call,clone_size,d_call,cdr3_nt,cdr3_aa
TRBJ2-7,TRBV5-1,NA,NA,TGCGCCAGCAGCCTGATGTCAGGAGGGGCCCACTACGAGCAGTACTTC,CASSLMSGGAHYEQYF
TRBJ2-5,TRBV28,NA,NA,TGTGCCAGCAGTTTCTCCCTAAGACAGGCTCTCCTCAACACTCAAGAGACCCAGTACTTC,CASSFSLRQALLNTQETQYF
TRBJ2-3,TRBV14,NA,TRBD1,TGTGCCAGCAGCTTGAGGACAGGGCGGGCAGATACGCAGTATTTT,CASSLRTGRADTQYF
TRBJ2-2,TRBV5-5,NA,NA,TGTGCCAGCAGGACGACGGGTACCGGGGAGCTGTTTTTT,CASRTTGTGELFF
TRBJ2-7,TRBV18,NA,NA,TGTGCCAGCTCATCGGTTAGCGGTACCTACGAGCAGTACTTC,CASSSVSGTYEQYF
TRBJ1-6,TRBV20-1,NA,NA,TGCAGTGCTAGTAGGGTGACCGGGAGCTCCTATAATTCACCCCTCCACTTT,CSASRVTGSSYNSPLHF
TRBJ2-5,TRBV28,NA,TRBD1,TGTGCCAGCAGAGACACTACAGGGGAGAGAGAGACCCAGTACTTC,CASRDTTGERETQYF
TRBJ1-3,TRBV11-2,NA,NA,TGTGCCAGCAGCTTAGACCCCCCGGGTAGCTCTGGAAACACCATATATTTT,CASSLDPPGSSGNTIYF
TRBJ1-2,TRBV9,NA,TRBD1,TGTGCCAGCAGCGTAGCAGGGGGCCTGGGCTACACCTTC,CASSVAGGLGYTF
TRBJ2-6,TRBV30,NA,TRBD2,TGTGCCTGGGACGCGGGGGCTGGGGCCAACGTCCTGACTTTC,CAWDAGAGANVLTF
TRBJ2-7,TRBV28,NA,TRBD2,TGTGCCAGCAGTTTATCCGGGACTAGCGGGTGGGTGGGCGAGCAGTACTTC,CASSLSGTSGWVGEQYF
TRBJ1-2,TRBV3-1/TRBV3-2,NA,NA,TGTGCCAGCAGTCCCTCGGGGGACAACTATGGCTACACCTTC,CASSPSGDNYGYTF
TRBJ2-7,TRBV7-8,NA,TRBD2,TGTGCCAGCAGCAGGACTAGCGGCTACGAGCAGTACTTC,CASSRTSGYEQYF
TRBJ2-2,TRBV5-1,NA,TRBD2,TGCGCCAGCAGCTTGGCCATTCTAGCGGGAGATACCGGGGAGCTGTTTTTT,CASSLAILAGDTGELFF
TRBJ1-1,TRBV7-2,NA,TRBD1,TGTGCCAGCAGCTTCGACAGGGCTTCTGAAGCTTTCTTT,CASSFDRASEAFF
TRBJ1-2,TRBV12-3/TRBV12-4,NA,NA,TGTGCCAGCAGCCCCGCCAGGGGCTATGGCTACACCTTC,CASSPARGYGYTF
TRBJ2-3,TRBV19,once,TRBD1,TGTGCCAGTAGTTTTACCGGGACAGGACTCACAGATACGCAGTATTTT,CASSFTGTGLTDTQYF
TRBJ2-3,TRBV11-1,few,TRBD2,TGTGCCAGCAGCTTAGGGGGGGGGACAGATACGCAGTATTTT,CASSLGGGTDTQYF
TRBJ1-5,TRBV10-2,NA,NA,TGCGCCAGCAGTCCTCGAGCAGGGAACAATCAGCCCCAGCATTTT,CASSPRAGNNQPQHF
TRBJ1-1,TRBV5-5,NA,NA,TGTGCCAGCAGCTCCGCGGGGAGGAACACTGAAGCTTTCTTT,CASSSAGRNTEAFF
TRBJ1-2,TRBV10-2,NA,NA,TGCGCCAGCACCAAATCCGAGGATTTTTATGGCTACACCTTC,CASTKSEDFYGYTF
TRBJ2-7,TRBV19,few,NA,TGTGCCAGTAGTCCACCTTCGGGGGAGCAGTACTTC,CASSPPSGEQYF
TRBJ2-7,TRBV10-3,NA,TRBD1,TGTGCCACTAGACAGGGAACCTACGAGCAGTACTTC,CATRQGTYEQYF
TRBJ2-3,TRBV11-2,NA,NA,TGTGCCAGCACAGGTTTCGCGGGGGCAAACACAGATACGCAGTATTTT,CASTGFAGANTDTQYF
TRBJ1-2,TRBV10-3,NA,TRBD1,TGTGCCATCATGGGGACAGCTAACTATGGCTACACCTTC,CAIMGTANYGYTF
TRBJ2-2,TRBV6-5,NA,NA,TGTGCCAGCAGTTATAAGGCAGGGGCTACCGGGGAGCTGTTTTTT,CASSYKAGATGELFF
TRBJ1-1,TRBV7-9,NA,NA,TGTGCCAGCAGCCTGGCTGGGCTGAACACTGAAGCTTTCTTT,CASSLAGLNTEAFF